The 29 T cell receptor beta chains presented below share a single source sample, sequenced in a study of PD-1 blockade in classical Hodgkin lymphoma. The table came from immunoSEQ multiplex PCR; TCRdb's copy has only in-frame clones and leaves some out. The table lists tens of thousands of clones, roughly 90% of them singletons, with roughly 21% in the top ten. Each of the patients experienced relapse following autologous stem cell transplantation, and their brentuximab vedotin exposure differed. Sequences were derived from peripheral blood mononuclear cells (PBMCs), sampled at baseline. The receptors shown here come from a human donor with classical Hodgkin lymphoma.

CDR3 residues: CAWRNQQGTEPQHF. The CDR3 nucleotides read TGTGCCTGGAGGAACCAACAGGGGACGGAGCCCCAGCATTTT. This rearrangement joins TRBV30 to TRBJ1-5; 7 bases fit TRBD1. Per germline, CDR1 GTSNPN and CDR2 SVGIG (reference sequence). Germline trimming cut 3 bases from V and 8 bases from J; bases unmatched to any gene: 10. The CDR3 is made up of 14 amino acids.

The gene calls are TRBV30 and TRBJ1-2, with a weak D call TRBD1 (5 bases). The V and J ends lost 7 bases and 0 bases respectively, with 15 bases between them. The CDR3 spans 14 residues. Germline assignment: CDR1 GTSNPN and CDR2 SVGIG (reference sequence). The CDR3: CASSFGGANYGYTF. The CDR3 coding sequence is TGTGCCTCCTCGTTCGGGGGAGCTAACTATGGCTACACCTTC.

The chain links TRBV7-6 to TRBJ2-1, with D possibly being TRBD2 (5 bases). The CDR3 is 16 residues long. CDR1 and CDR2 (germline): SGHVS, FNYEAQ. Trimming pared 1 base from V and 0 bases from J, leaving 10 bases between. The CDR3 DNA reads as TGTGCCAGCAGCTTAGAGCGGTTGAGCTCCTACAATGAGCAGTTCTTC. It yields the protein CASSLERLSSYNEQFF.

The rearrangement links TRBV25-1 to TRBJ2-7; TRBD2 agrees at 13 bases. This CDR3 region has 16 residues. The trim removed 3 bases at V and 7 bases at J, leaving 9 bases unmatched. Germline V gene sequence: CDR1 MGHDK, CDR2 SYGVNS. CDR3 protein: CASSEAGLAGVVEQYF. For the CDR3, the DNA is TGTGCCAGCAGTGAGGCCGGACTAGCGGGAGTGGTAGAGCAGTACTTC.

The chain uses TRBV2 and TRBJ1-1, with D hard to call. Germline assignment: CDR1 SNHLY and CDR2 FYNNEI. V lost 6 bases, J lost 0 bases, and 14 bases lay in between. This CDR3 comprises 15 residues. This chain's CDR3 is CASRDDRVLNTEAFF. CDR3 sequence (DNA): TGTGCCAGCAGGGACGATCGGGTATTGAACACTGAAGCTTTCTTT.

The chain recombines TRBV29-1 with TRBJ2-5; 8 bases align to TRBD1. V trimming: 0 bases; J trimming: 4 bases; junction bases outside the gene matches: 4. This CDR3 comprises 14 residues. Germline V gives CDR1 SQVTM, CDR2 ANQGSEA. This CDR3 is CSVEDPGTGETQYF. CDR3 sequence (DNA): TGCAGCGTTGAAGACCCCGGGACAGGAGAGACCCAGTACTTC. Full variable domain (remainder filled in from reference TRBV29-1 and TRBJ2-5): SAVISQKPSRDICQRGTSLTIQCQVDSQVTMMFWYRQQPGQSLTLIATANQGSEATYESGFVIDKFPISRPNLTFSTLTVSNMSPEDSSIYLCSVEDPGTGETQYFGPGTRLLVL.

This rearrangement joins TRBV11-2 to TRBJ2-3; 8 positions agree with TRBD2. CDR1 and CDR2 (germline): SGHAT, FQNNGV. Trimming at V came to 5 bases and at J to 2 bases, leaving 18 bases not matched to a gene. This CDR3 is built from 19 residues. This CDR3 reads CASSGDFLQRESVTDTQYF. The CDR3 DNA sequence: TGTGCCAGCAGCGGGGACTTTCTCCAGCGGGAGTCGGTCACAGATACGCAGTATTTT.

This chain uses TRBV2 with TRBJ2-1, with a possible D match to TRBD2 (5 bases). The CDR3 consists of 16 residues. Germline values: CDR1 SNHLY, CDR2 FYNNEI. V dropped 3 bases and J dropped 6 bases, with 18 bases sitting between them. The CDR3 sequence is CASSEVRRLPFNEQFF. The CDR3 DNA sequence: TGTGCCAGCAGTGAGGTCCGGCGACTACCCTTCAATGAGCAGTTCTTC. The entire variable domain, with the rest obtained from reference TRBV2 and TRBJ2-1, is as follows: EPEVTQTPSHQVTQMGQEVILRCVPISNHLYFYWYRQILGQKVEFLVSFYNNEISEKSEIFDDQFSVERPDGSNFTLKIRSTKLEDSAMYFCASSEVRRLPFNEQFFGPGTRLTVL.

The chain couples TRBV19 to TRBJ2-1; 8 nucleotides line up with TRBD2. V shed 2 bases, J shed 8 bases, and the junction held 8 bases outside the gene matches. This CDR3 spans 15 amino acids. Germline CDR1 LNHDA, CDR2 SQIVND (reference sequence). The DNA of the CDR3 is TGTGCCAGTAGTATACGAGCGGGAGTCAGGGATGAGCAGTTCTTC. Residues: CASSIRAGVRDEQFF.

This clone was detected a few times. The rearrangement links TRBV7-9 to TRBJ2-6; D unresolved. The CDR3 has 13 amino acids. Germline CDR1 reads SEHNR; CDR2 reads FQNEAQ (reference sequence). Trimming took off 7 bases at V and 0 bases at J, with 4 bases between the two ends. CDR3 DNA: TGTGCCAGCACCGGCTCTGGGGCCAACGTCCTGACTTTC. Encoded protein: CASTGSGANVLTF.

The chain links TRBV6-5 to TRBJ1-1; no clear D gene. Trimming removed 0 bases from V and 0 bases from J, with 5 bases in between. CDR3 length: 14 amino acids. Germline V lookup: CDR1 MNHEY, CDR2 SVGAGI. The CDR3 nucleotides are TGTGCCAGCAGTTACTCCCCTTTGAACACTGAAGCTTTCTTT. This translates into CASSYSPLNTEAFF.

The chain links TRBV6-6 to TRBJ2-7; 11 bases fit TRBD1. This CDR3 contains 15 residues. The germline V gene has CDR1 MNHNY and CDR2 SVGAGI (reference sequence). The junction had 9 bases not matched to a gene; V was cut back by 5 bases and J by 6 bases. CDR3 sequence reads: CASSPPGTGGSEQYF. CDR3 nucleotide sequence: TGTGCCAGCAGTCCACCGGGGACAGGGGGTAGCGAGCAGTACTTC.

This clone was observed once. The chain links TRBV27 to TRBJ2-1, with 8 bases aligning to TRBD2. This CDR3 spans 14 amino acids. The V gene end was trimmed by 5 bases and the J gene end by 8 bases; junction bases not matched to a gene: 8. Germline V CDR1 and CDR2: MNHEY, SMNVEV (reference sequence). This chain's CDR3 is CASSPGTSLDEQFF. In nucleotides, the CDR3 is TGTGCCAGCAGTCCCGGGACTAGTCTCGATGAGCAGTTCTTC.

The chain has TRBV5-1 and TRBJ1-3; a possible D gene is TRBD1 (5 bases). Trimming stripped 2 bases from V and 0 bases from J, with 9 bases between. The CDR3 has 15 amino acids. Per the germline V gene, CDR1 is SGHRS and CDR2 is YFSETQ. The CDR3 is CASSFDSFSGNTIYF. CDR3 bases: TGCGCCAGCAGCTTCGACAGCTTCTCTGGAAACACCATATATTTT.

The rearrangement links TRBV7-9 to TRBJ2-7, with TRBD2 as a possible D gene (5 bases). CDR3 length equals 14 residues. Germline values: CDR1 SEHNR, CDR2 FQNEAQ (reference sequence). V shed 3 bases and J shed 0 bases, with 9 bases lying between them. The CDR3 loop reads CASSFGIVSYEQYF. Written as DNA, the CDR3 is TGTGCCAGCAGCTTCGGGATAGTCTCCTACGAGCAGTACTTC.

The chain employs TRBV2 and TRBJ1-4; possible D gene TRBD1, 6 bases. The CDR3 contains 15 residues. With 4 bases removed from V and 8 bases from J, the gap between germline ends came to 17 bases. The germline CDR1 and CDR2 sequences are SNHLY and FYNNEI. In DNA, the CDR3 is TGTGCCAGCAGTGTAGGGGGGTCCTGGAGGGAAAAACTGTTTTTT. This gives the protein CASSVGGSWREKLFF. Using reference TRBV2 and TRBJ1-4 for the parts outside the CDR3, the full variable domain is EPEVTQTPSHQVTQMGQEVILRCVPISNHLYFYWYRQILGQKVEFLVSFYNNEISEKSEIFDDQFSVERPDGSNFTLKIRSTKLEDSAMYFCASSVGGSWREKLFFGSGTQLSVL.

The rearrangement joins TRBV4-3 to TRBJ1-2; D is undetermined. The germline gives CDR1 LGHNA, CDR2 YSLEER. The V end was cut by 0 bases, the J end by 5 bases, with 10 bases between. The CDR3 is 14 amino acids. The CDR3 region is CASSQDPWVYGYTF. The CDR3 region has the DNA TGCGCCAGCAGCCAAGATCCCTGGGTTTATGGCTACACCTTC.

This rearrangement joins TRBV28 to TRBJ2-2; no definite D call. Germline CDR1 and CDR2: MDHEN and SYDVKM. The CDR3 loop spans 11 amino acids. Trimming removed 3 bases from V and 8 bases from J, with 4 bases in between. CDR3 region: CASSFWGELFF. CDR3 DNA sequence: TGTGCCAGCAGTTTCTGGGGGGAGCTGTTTTTT.

The V call is TRBV25-1, the J call TRBJ1-1; no definite D call. Per germline, CDR1 MGHDK and CDR2 SYGVNS. The CDR3 sequence is 13 residues long. The germline V and J ends were trimmed by 6 bases and 5 bases, with 13 bases remaining between them. In DNA form, the CDR3 reads TGTGCCAGCAGCAAACAGAGAAGTACTGAAGCTTTCTTT. Protein sequence: CASSKQRSTEAFF.

This clone was seen only once. This sequence joins TRBV29-1 and TRBJ2-7; D unclear. V lost 6 bases, J lost 3 bases, and 12 bases lay in between. CDR3 length equals 12 residues. In germline, CDR1 is SQVTM, CDR2 ANQGSEA. CDR3 bases: TGCAGCGTCGGAAACATGGGCTACGAGCAGTACTTC. This gives the protein CSVGNMGYEQYF.

V usage is TRBV4-1 and J usage is TRBJ2-1; 8 bases agree with TRBD2. Per germline, CDR1 MGHRA and CDR2 YSYEKL. V lost 0 bases and J lost 1; bases outside the gene matches: 2. The CDR3 has 16 amino acids. The CDR3 nucleotides are TGCGCCAGCAGCCAAGATCGCGGGAGGTCCTACAATGAGCAGTTCTTC. It is translated as CASSQDRGRSYNEQFF.

The chain combines TRBV2 with TRBJ1-1; the match to TRBD1 covers 8 bases. The V and J ends lost 5 bases and 3 bases, in that order; junction bases with no gene match: 8. The germline V gene encodes CDR1 SNHLY and CDR2 FYNNEI. The CDR3 contains 15 residues. The CDR3 is CASSRTGRDYTEAFF. DNA for the CDR3: TGTGCCAGCAGTCGGACAGGGCGCGACTACACTGAAGCTTTCTTT.

As for this clone: One end of the junction fails to match germline, which may point to a read error. V and J are TRBV7-7 and TRBJ2-7, with 10 bases fitting TRBD1. The length of the CDR3 is 15 residues. CDR1 is SSHAT, CDR2 FNYEAQ, per germline (reference sequence). The CDR3 nucleotides read TGTGCTAGCAGCTTAGAGCGGGACAGGGGATACGAGCAGTACTTC. Its translation: CASSLERDRGYEQYF.

V usage is TRBV7-6 and J usage is TRBJ1-4; a weak D match, TRBD1 (5 bases). This CDR3 is built from 14 residues. The ends were cut back, 3 bases at V and 11 bases at J, with 16 bases in the middle. Germline V gene lookup returns CDR1 SGHVS and CDR2 FNYEAQ. This CDR3 reads CASSLGTSREKLFF. CDR3 bases: TGTGCCAGCAGCTTGGGGACTTCACGGGAGAAACTGTTTTTT.

The rearrangement links TRBV18 to TRBJ1-1; unclear D gene. Germline values: CDR1 KGHSH, CDR2 LQKENI. Trimming stripped 4 bases from V and 0 bases from J, with 15 bases between. The CDR3 extends over 16 amino acids. CDR3 loop: CASSLSDEGLNTEAFF. The DNA of the CDR3 is TGTGCCAGCTCACTATCAGACGAGGGTCTGAACACTGAAGCTTTCTTT.

In this sample, this clone turned up once. The rearrangement joins TRBV7-2 to TRBJ2-5, with TRBD1 matching 9 bases. The V segment lost 5 bases and the J segment 2 bases; nucleotides outside the gene matches: 3. Germline assignment: CDR1 SGHTA and CDR2 FQGNSA. The CDR3 extends over 14 amino acids. The CDR3, as DNA: TGTGCCAGCAGCCCGGACAGGGGTCAAGAGACCCAGTACTTC. Translated, it gives CASSPDRGQETQYF.

This chain links TRBV5-5 with TRBJ2-7; no clear D. The CDR3 is made up of 13 amino acids. The V end was cut by 2 bases, the J end by 1 base, with 7 bases between. CDR1 is SGHKS and CDR2 is YYEKEE in the germline V gene (reference sequence). The CDR3 DNA reads TGTGCCAGCAGCTTCGCACCGTCCTACGAGCAGTACTTC. Its protein product is CASSFAPSYEQYF.

This clone occurred once. The rearrangement uses TRBV14 and TRBJ2-1; TRBD1 might be the D (6 bases). The V end was cut by 4 bases, the J end by 6 bases, with 22 bases between. The length of the CDR3 is 17 residues. Germline V gene lookup returns CDR1 SGHDN and CDR2 FVKESK. The DNA of the CDR3 is TGTGCCAGCAGCCCAAGATGGGGGCGGACCGTAGGCAATGAGCAGTTCTTC. Protein sequence: CASSPRWGRTVGNEQFF.

The table lists this clone with a count of one. The chain uses TRBV5-1 and TRBJ2-5; 16 nucleotides line up with TRBD2. Trimming at V came to 3 bases and at J to 5 bases, leaving 1 base not matched to a gene. CDR3 length equals 15 residues. CDR1 is SGHRS, CDR2 YFSETQ, per germline. The CDR3: CASSSGLAGGETQYF. CDR3 bases: TGCGCCAGCAGCTCGGGACTAGCGGGAGGGGAGACCCAGTACTTC.